Below are 26 T cell receptor beta chains sequenced from a single sample in a study of blood T cell repertoires in COVID-19. Some clones are missing from TCRdb's copy, which holds only in-frame ones; the method was immunoSEQ multiplex PCR. The sample has some 130,000 clones, approximately 78% seen once. The sequenced sample was peripheral blood. Receptor source: a man aged 60 to 75 who had recovered from COVID-19.

The rearrangement uses TRBV28 and TRBJ2-3; D is uncertain. This CDR3 has 13 amino acids. Trimming pared 6 bases from V and 2 bases from J, leaving 9 bases between. Germline V lookup: CDR1 MDHEN, CDR2 SYDVKM. DNA for the CDR3: TGTGCCAGCAGGGCTTCTCTCACAGATACGCAGTATTTT. Residues: CASRASLTDTQYF.

The genes are TRBV10-3 and TRBJ2-2; possible D gene TRBD2, 5 bases. Trimming cost V 3 bases and J 3 bases, with 11 bases left between them. The CDR3 covers 15 residues. Germline V gives CDR1 ENHRY, CDR2 SYGVKD. The CDR3 DNA reads as TGTGCCATCAGTGATACCACTAGGGACACCGGGGAGCTGTTTTTT. Translated: CAISDTTRDTGELFF.

The rearrangement links TRBV16 to TRBJ1-2; 12 bases match TRBD1. CDR1 is KGHSY and CDR2 is FQNENV in the germline V gene. CDR3 length equals 15 residues. V lost 4 bases to trimming and J lost 5 bases; unmatched junction nucleotides: 5. The CDR3 reads CASSPGQGARYGYTF. DNA of the CDR3: TGTGCCAGCAGCCCGGGACAGGGGGCGCGGTATGGCTACACCTTC. Looking up the rest from reference TRBV16 and TRBJ1-2 gives the full variable domain: GEEVAQTPKHLVRGEGQKAKLYCAPIKGHSYVFWYQQVLKNEFKFLISFQNENVFDETGMPKERFSAKCLPNSPCSLEIQATKLEDSAVYFCASSPGQGARYGYTFGSGTRLTVV.

The genes are TRBV4-2 and TRBJ2-5; the match to TRBD2 covers 10 bases. After removal of 0 bases from V and 6 bases from J, the junction contained 4 bases not matched to a gene. The germline CDR1 and CDR2 sequences are LGHNA and YNFKEQ. The CDR3 sequence is 15 residues long. The CDR3 nucleotides read TGTGCCAGCAGCCAAGATGGGACTAGCGAACAGACCCAGTACTTC. This translates into CASSQDGTSEQTQYF.

This clone appeared a single time. This chain joins TRBV6-4 and TRBJ2-1, with TRBD1 identical over 7 bases. Trimming cost V 6 bases and J 5 bases; bases outside gene matches: 7. Germline loops: CDR1 MRHNA, CDR2 SNTAGT. This CDR3 is 14 amino acids long. CDR3 residues: CASSRETGDNEQFF. CDR3 DNA: TGTGCCAGCAGCCGGGAAACAGGGGACAATGAGCAGTTCTTC.

The genes are TRBV28 and TRBJ2-7, with 11 bases aligning to TRBD2. The CDR3 runs 16 residues. J lost 2 bases, V lost 4 bases, and 7 bases had no gene match. Per the germline V gene, CDR1 is MDHEN and CDR2 is SYDVKM. The CDR3 DNA reads TGTGCCAGCAGTTCGGGACTAGCGGCCGTCGCCTACGAGCAGTACTTC. It encodes CASSSGLAAVAYEQYF.

The V and J genes are TRBV4-3 and TRBJ1-4, with D possibly matching TRBD1 (6 bases). With 1 base removed from V and 6 bases from J, the gap between germline ends came to 12 bases. CDR1 is LGHNA and CDR2 is YSLEER in the germline V gene. This CDR3 is built from 15 residues. The CDR3 sequence is CASSQGVGGDEKLFF. The CDR3 region has the DNA TGCGCCAGCAGCCAAGGTGTAGGGGGGGATGAAAAACTGTTTTTT.

This clone occurred many times. The CDR3 nucleotides are TGTGCCAGCAGCCGGGGGGACAGCATGAACACTGAAGCTTTCTTT. It yields the protein CASSRGDSMNTEAFF. The chain couples TRBV3-1 (or the pseudogene TRBV3-2) to TRBJ1-1; 7 bases line up with TRBD1. There are 15 residues in the CDR3. In germline, CDR1 is LGHDT, CDR2 YNNKEL (reference sequence). Trimming took 4 bases from V and 0 from J; bases not matched to a gene: 5.

This chain connects TRBV28 to TRBJ2-3; no firm D call. The length of the CDR3 is 13 residues. Germline V gene data show CDR1 as MDHEN and CDR2 as SYDVKM. V dropped 4 bases and J dropped 2 bases, with 7 bases sitting between them. The CDR3 here is CASSSPTTDTQYF. In DNA, the CDR3 is TGTGCCAGCAGTTCGCCTACCACAGATACGCAGTATTTT.

The genes are TRBV2 and TRBJ2-7, with 10 bases identical to TRBD1. Germline V CDR1 and CDR2: SNHLY, FYNNEI. The V gene end was trimmed by 6 bases and the J gene end by 2 bases; junction bases not matched to a gene: 4. The CDR3 is 14 amino acids. CDR3 sequence reads: CASRRDRGPYEQYF. The DNA of the CDR3 is TGTGCCAGCAGGCGGGACAGGGGCCCCTACGAGCAGTACTTC.

The chain uses TRBV24-1 and TRBJ2-1; 15 bases agree with TRBD2. CDR1 is KGHDR and CDR2 is SFDVKD in the germline V gene. The V and J ends lost 3 bases and 10 bases, in that order; junction bases with no gene match: 3. This CDR3 has 15 amino acids. The CDR3 region is CATSDPGTSGREQFF. For the CDR3, the DNA is TGTGCCACCAGTGATCCCGGGACTAGCGGGAGGGAGCAGTTCTTC.

The gene calls are TRBV5-1 and TRBJ1-1; perhaps TRBD1 as D (5 bases). CDR3 length equals 16 residues. Trimming shortened V by 0 bases and J by 0 bases, and 12 bases separated the two germline ends. Germline V gene lookup returns CDR1 SGHRS and CDR2 YFSETQ. The CDR3 DNA reads as TGCGCCAGCAGCTTGGTGGGGGGTACCCTGAACACTGAAGCTTTCTTT. Protein sequence: CASSLVGGTLNTEAFF.

The chain combines TRBV6-2 or TRBV6-3 with TRBJ1-5, with D perhaps matching TRBD1 (6 bases). Trimming removed 2 bases at V and 0 bases at J, with 14 bases between. CDR3 length equals 17 residues. The germline V gene has CDR1 MNHEY and CDR2 SVGEGT. CDR3 sequence (DNA): TGTGCCAGCAGTTACACTACAGGGAGAAATAGCAATCAGCCCCAGCATTTT. Translation: CASSYTTGRNSNQPQHF.

The chain uses TRBV7-9 and TRBJ1-6; D is uncertain. Trimming removed 6 bases at V and 4 bases at J, with 7 bases between. This CDR3 is 13 amino acids long. Germline V gene lookup returns CDR1 SEHNR and CDR2 FQNEAQ (reference sequence). CDR3 residues: CASSSSYNSPLHF. The CDR3 nucleotides are TGTGCCAGCAGTTCCTCTTATAATTCACCCCTCCACTTT.

This rearrangement joins TRBV7-2 to TRBJ2-1; no definite D call. This CDR3 is built from 14 residues. V was cut by 4 bases and J by 8 bases, with 15 bases left in between. Germline CDR1 reads SGHTA; CDR2 reads FQGNSA. The CDR3: CASSWAPRDHEQFF. CDR3 nucleotides: TGTGCCAGCAGCTGGGCCCCCCGCGACCATGAGCAGTTCTTC.

For the CDR3, the DNA is TGTGCCAGTAGTATAGCGGGAGGACCCAAAAACATTCAGTACTTC. Protein sequence: CASSIAGGPKNIQYF. The chain joins TRBV19 to TRBJ2-4, with 7 bases identical to TRBD2. This CDR3 has 15 residues. Germline lookup yields CDR1 LNHDA and CDR2 SQIVND (reference sequence). Trimming removed 1 base from V and 2 bases from J; junction bases left unmatched: 2.

The chain has TRBV7-6 and TRBJ2-2, with D perhaps matching TRBD1 (5 bases). This CDR3 is 17 amino acids long. Germline V CDR1 and CDR2: SGHVS, FNYEAQ. V was clipped by 6 bases and J by 6 bases, with 23 bases between them. CDR3: CASSPMGRGSPSGELFF. The CDR3 coding sequence is TGTGCCAGCAGTCCCATGGGTAGGGGCTCACCGTCCGGGGAGCTGTTTTTT.

V usage is TRBV7-9 and J usage is TRBJ1-1, with 7 positions matching TRBD1. The CDR3 is 16 amino acids. The junction had 9 bases not matched to a gene; V was cut back by 4 bases and J by 1 base. Germline-derived CDR1 and CDR2 are SEHNR and FQNEAQ (reference sequence). The CDR3 DNA is TGTGCCAGCAGCTGGGGACAGAGCTGGACGAACACTGAAGCTTTCTTT. This codes for CASSWGQSWTNTEAFF.

V gene TRBV7-2 combines with J gene TRBJ2-2; no definite D call. Trimming left V 5 bases short and J 4 bases short, with 8 bases between. CDR1 is SGHTA and CDR2 is FQGNSA in the germline V gene. This CDR3 has 13 amino acids. The CDR3 DNA follows: TGTGCCAGCAGCCCCGGCGGCACCGGGGAGCTGTTTTTT. It specifies CASSPGGTGELFF.

V gene TRBV30 combines with J gene TRBJ1-6; TRBD1 aligns across 10 bases. The CDR3 runs to 15 residues. V was clipped by 2 bases and J by 7 bases; unmatched bases: 5. The germline gives CDR1 GTSNPN, CDR2 SVGIG (reference sequence). The CDR3 reads CAWSIPGQGNSPLHF. The CDR3 DNA sequence: TGTGCCTGGAGTATACCGGGACAGGGGAATTCACCCCTCCACTTT. Variable domain in full (rest from reference TRBV30 and TRBJ1-6): SQTIHQWPATLVQPVGSPLSLECTVEGTSNPNLYWYRQAAGRGLQLLFYSVGIGQISSEVPQNLSASRPQDRQFILSSKKLLLSDSGFYLCAWSIPGQGNSPLHFGNGTRLTVT.

The chain joins TRBV29-1 to TRBJ2-1, with 14 bases matching TRBD2. V shed 3 bases, J shed 7 bases, and the junction held 5 bases outside the gene matches. The V gene's germline CDR1 is SQVTM and CDR2 ANQGSEA. The CDR3 totals 15 residues. The CDR3 bases are TGCAGCGTTGAGGGACTAGCGGGAGTAGGGAATGAGCAGTTCTTC. It is translated as CSVEGLAGVGNEQFF.

This sequence joins TRBV6-5 and TRBJ1-2, with D possibly matching TRBD1 (6 bases). V was pared by 6 bases and J by 2 bases, with 7 bases between. Germline CDR1 MNHEY, CDR2 SVGAGI. This CDR3 has 12 residues. CDR3 amino acids: CASRTGNYGYTF. As DNA, the CDR3 is TGTGCCAGCAGGACAGGCAACTATGGCTACACCTTC.

The chain recombines TRBV19 with TRBJ1-5; TRBD1 agrees at 8 bases. The CDR3 contains 13 residues. With V trimmed by 7 bases and J by 5 bases, 4 bases remained unmatched. CDR1 and CDR2 (germline): LNHDA, SQIVND (reference sequence). The chain's CDR3 is CASTGQEYQPQHF. The DNA for the CDR3 is TGTGCCAGTACGGGACAGGAATATCAGCCCCAGCATTTT.

The chain combines TRBV30 with TRBJ1-2; D is perhaps TRBD1 (5 bases). Germline V lookup: CDR1 GTSNPN, CDR2 SVGIG (reference sequence). There are 12 residues in the CDR3. The V end lost 0 bases, the J end lost 6 bases, and 8 bases lay between the germline ends. The CDR3 nucleotides read TGTGCCTGGAGTGTATCCAGGGATGGCTACACCTTC. This encodes CAWSVSRDGYTF.

The rearrangement links TRBV4-3 to TRBJ2-1, with 8 bases matching TRBD2. Trimming removed 4 bases from V and 6 bases from J; junction bases left unmatched: 29. The germline gives CDR1 LGHNA, CDR2 YSLEER. The CDR3 is 22 amino acids. CDR3 sequence reads: CASSLRPPLGGAGRVLSNEQFF. Written as DNA, the CDR3 is TGCGCCAGCAGCCTACGGCCTCCTCTCGGGGGGGCCGGAAGGGTGTTAAGCAATGAGCAGTTCTTC.

The chain links TRBV3-1 (or the pseudogene TRBV3-2) to TRBJ2-2; possibly TRBD1 for D (5 bases). CDR1 LGHDT and CDR2 YNNKEL come from the germline V gene (reference sequence). V was pared by 4 bases and J by 0 bases, with 9 bases between. There are 15 residues in the CDR3. CDR3 sequence reads: CASSLKTANTGELFF. The CDR3 DNA reads TGTGCCAGCAGCCTCAAGACAGCGAACACCGGGGAGCTGTTTTTT.